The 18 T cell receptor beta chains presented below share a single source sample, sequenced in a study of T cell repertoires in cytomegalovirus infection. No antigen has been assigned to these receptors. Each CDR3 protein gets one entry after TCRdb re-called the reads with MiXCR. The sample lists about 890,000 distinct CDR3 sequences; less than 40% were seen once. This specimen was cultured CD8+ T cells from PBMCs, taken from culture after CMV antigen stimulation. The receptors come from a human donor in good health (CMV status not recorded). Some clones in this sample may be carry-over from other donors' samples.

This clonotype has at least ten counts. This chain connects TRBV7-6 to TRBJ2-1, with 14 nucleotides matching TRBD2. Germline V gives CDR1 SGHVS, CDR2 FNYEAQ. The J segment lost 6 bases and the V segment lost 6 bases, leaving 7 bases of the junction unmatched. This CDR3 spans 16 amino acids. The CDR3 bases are TGTGCCAGCAGTCTAAGACTAGCGGGGGGGCGCAATGAGCAGTTCTTC. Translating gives CASSLRLAGGRNEQFF.

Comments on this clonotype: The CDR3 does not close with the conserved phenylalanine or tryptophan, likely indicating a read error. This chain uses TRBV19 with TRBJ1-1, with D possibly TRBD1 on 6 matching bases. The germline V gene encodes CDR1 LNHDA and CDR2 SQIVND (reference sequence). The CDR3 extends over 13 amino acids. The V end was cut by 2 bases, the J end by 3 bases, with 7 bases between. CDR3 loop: CASSITGYTEAFY. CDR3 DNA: TGTGCCAGTAGTATAACAGGGTACACTGAAGCTTTCTAT.

CDR3 bases: TGTGCCAGCCTAACCAAAACCTTCTCTGGGGCCAACGTCCTGACTTTC. Translated: CASLTKTFSGANVLTF. The V and J genes are TRBV2 and TRBJ2-6; D unresolved. The germline CDR1 and CDR2 sequences are SNHLY and FYNNEI. V was cut by 8 bases and J by 0 bases, with 14 bases left in between. The CDR3 contains 16 residues.

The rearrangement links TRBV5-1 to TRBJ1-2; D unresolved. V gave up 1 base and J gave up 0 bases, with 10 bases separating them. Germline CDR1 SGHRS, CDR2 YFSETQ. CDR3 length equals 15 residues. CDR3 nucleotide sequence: TGCGCCAGCAGCTTGCGGGGAGTCGCTAACTATGGCTACACCTTC. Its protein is CASSLRGVANYGYTF.

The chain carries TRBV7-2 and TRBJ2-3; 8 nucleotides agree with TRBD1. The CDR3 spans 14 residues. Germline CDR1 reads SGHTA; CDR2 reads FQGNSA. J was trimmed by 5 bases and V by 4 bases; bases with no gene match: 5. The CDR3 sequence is CASSSTGDEDTQYF. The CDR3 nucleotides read TGTGCCAGCAGCTCGACAGGGGATGAAGATACGCAGTATTTT.

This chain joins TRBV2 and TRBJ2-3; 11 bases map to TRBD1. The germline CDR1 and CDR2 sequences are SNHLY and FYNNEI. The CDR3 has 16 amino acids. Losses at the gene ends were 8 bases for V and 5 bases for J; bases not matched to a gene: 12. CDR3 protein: CASQDRGPVLRDTQYF. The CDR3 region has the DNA TGTGCCAGCCAGGACAGGGGGCCAGTCTTGCGAGATACGCAGTATTTT.

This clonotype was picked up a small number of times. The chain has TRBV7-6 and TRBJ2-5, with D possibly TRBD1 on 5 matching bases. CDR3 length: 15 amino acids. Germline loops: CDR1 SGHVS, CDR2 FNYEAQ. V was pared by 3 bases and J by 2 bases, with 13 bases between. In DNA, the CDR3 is TGTGCCAGCAGCTTCGGCGCAGGGTGGCAAGAGACCCAGTACTTC. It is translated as CASSFGAGWQETQYF.

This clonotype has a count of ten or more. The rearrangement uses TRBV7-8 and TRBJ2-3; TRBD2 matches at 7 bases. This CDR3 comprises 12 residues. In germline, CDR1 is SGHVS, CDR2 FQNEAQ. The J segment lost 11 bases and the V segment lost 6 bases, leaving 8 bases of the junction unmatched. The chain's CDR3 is CASSYSGWEQYF. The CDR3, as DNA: TGTGCCAGCAGTTATAGCGGGTGGGAGCAGTATTTT.

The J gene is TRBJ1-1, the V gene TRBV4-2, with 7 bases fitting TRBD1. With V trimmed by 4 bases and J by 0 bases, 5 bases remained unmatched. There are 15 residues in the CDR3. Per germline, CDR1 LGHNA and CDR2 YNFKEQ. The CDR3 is CASSRGGELNTEAFF. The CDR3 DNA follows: TGTGCCAGCAGCCGAGGGGGCGAACTGAACACTGAAGCTTTCTTT.

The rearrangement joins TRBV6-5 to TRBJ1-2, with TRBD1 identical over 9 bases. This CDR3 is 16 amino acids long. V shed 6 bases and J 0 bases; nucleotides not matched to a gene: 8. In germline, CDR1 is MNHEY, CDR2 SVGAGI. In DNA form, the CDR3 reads TGTGCCAGCAGGGAACCGGGACAGGGAGCTAACTATGGCTACACCTTC. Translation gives CASREPGQGANYGYTF.

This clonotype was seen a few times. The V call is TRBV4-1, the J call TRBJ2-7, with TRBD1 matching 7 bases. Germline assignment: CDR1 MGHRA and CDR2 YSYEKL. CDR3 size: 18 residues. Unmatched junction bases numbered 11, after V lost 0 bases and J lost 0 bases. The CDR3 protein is CASSQESLRQGYSYEQYF. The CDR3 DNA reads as TGCGCCAGCAGCCAAGAATCCCTCCGACAGGGCTACTCCTACGAGCAGTACTTC.

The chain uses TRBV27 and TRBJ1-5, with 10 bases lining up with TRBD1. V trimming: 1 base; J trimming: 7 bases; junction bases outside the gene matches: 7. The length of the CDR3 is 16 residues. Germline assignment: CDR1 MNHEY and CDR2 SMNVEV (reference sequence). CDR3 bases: TGTGCCAGCAGTTTATACTGGACAGGGGGGGACCAGCCCCAGCATTTT. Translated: CASSLYWTGGDQPQHF.

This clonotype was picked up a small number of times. The CDR3, as DNA: TGTGCCAGCAGCTTGGTCGGGATTCTAACAGATACGCAGTATTTT. It yields the protein CASSLVGILTDTQYF. The chain uses TRBV5-5 and TRBJ2-3; D perhaps matches TRBD2 (5 bases). The V gene lost 0 bases and the J gene lost 3 bases, with 11 bases spanning the gap. The germline V gene encodes CDR1 SGHKS and CDR2 YYEKEE (reference sequence). This CDR3 is 15 amino acids long.

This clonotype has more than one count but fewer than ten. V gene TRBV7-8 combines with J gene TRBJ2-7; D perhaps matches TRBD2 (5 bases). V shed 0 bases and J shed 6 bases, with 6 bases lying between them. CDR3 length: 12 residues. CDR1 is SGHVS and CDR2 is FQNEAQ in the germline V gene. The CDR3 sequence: CASSLAGIEQYV. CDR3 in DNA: TGTGCCAGCAGCTTAGCCGGGATCGAGCAGTACGTC.

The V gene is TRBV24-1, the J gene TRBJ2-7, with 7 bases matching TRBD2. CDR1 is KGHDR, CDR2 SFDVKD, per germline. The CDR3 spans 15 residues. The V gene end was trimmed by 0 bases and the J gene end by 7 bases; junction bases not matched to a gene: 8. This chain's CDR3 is CATSDLTSPGGEQYF. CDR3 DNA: TGTGCCACCAGTGATTTGACTTCTCCGGGGGGTGAGCAGTACTTC.

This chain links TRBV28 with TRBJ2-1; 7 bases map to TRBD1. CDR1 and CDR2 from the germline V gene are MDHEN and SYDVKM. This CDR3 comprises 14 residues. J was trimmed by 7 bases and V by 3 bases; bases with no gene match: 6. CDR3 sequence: CASSFGTAKNEQFF. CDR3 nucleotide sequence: TGTGCCAGCAGTTTTGGGACAGCAAAGAATGAGCAGTTCTTC. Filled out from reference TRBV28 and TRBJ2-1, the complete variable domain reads DVKVTQSSRYLVKRTGEKVFLECVQDMDHENMFWYRQDPGLGLRLIYFSYDVKMKEKGDIPEGYSVSREKKERFSLILESASTNQTSMYLCASSFGTAKNEQFFGPGTRLTVL.

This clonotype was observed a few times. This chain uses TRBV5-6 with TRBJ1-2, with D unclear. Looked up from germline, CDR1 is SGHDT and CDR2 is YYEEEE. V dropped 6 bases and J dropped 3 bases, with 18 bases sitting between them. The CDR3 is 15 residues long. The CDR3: CASTRFPGSDYGYTF. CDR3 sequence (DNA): TGTGCCAGCACCCGGTTCCCCGGTTCGGACTATGGCTACACCTTC. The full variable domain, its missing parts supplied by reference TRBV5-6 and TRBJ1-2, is DAGVTQSPTHLIKTRGQQVTLRCSPKSGHDTVSWYQQALGQGPQFIFQYYEEEERQRGNFPDRFSGHQFPNYSSELNVNALLLGDSALYLCASTRFPGSDYGYTFGSGTRLTVV.

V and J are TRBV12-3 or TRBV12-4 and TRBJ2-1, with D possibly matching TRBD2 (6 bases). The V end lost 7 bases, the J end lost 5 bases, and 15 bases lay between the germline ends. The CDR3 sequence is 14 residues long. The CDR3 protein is CASNHRGADNEQFF. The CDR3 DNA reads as TGTGCCAGCAATCATCGCGGGGCGGACAATGAGCAGTTCTTC.